Following are 18 T cell receptor beta chains from one sample sequenced in a study of blood T cell repertoires in COVID-19 (dated by TCRdb to the early 2020s). Library prep was done by the immunoSEQ multiplex PCR assay. TCRdb obtained this table from immuneACCESS and retained in-frame rearrangements with V and J assigned. These tables miss some clones; where compared with another copy, unresolved V genes account for less than half of the shortfall, and the remainder is unexplained. In this sample the table shows tens of thousands of clones, approximately 90% of which occur a single time. About 16% of the sample goes to the ten largest clones. Sequenced: peripheral blood. The receptors here all came from an elderly man with acute or convalescent COVID-19.

There are a few counts of this clone. The CDR3 loop reads CASSIQQNSPLHF. CDR3 coding DNA: TGTGCCAGTAGTATCCAACAGAATTCACCCCTCCACTTT. The chain is built from TRBV19 and TRBJ1-6; D remains unclear. The CDR3 contains 13 residues. V was trimmed by 3 bases and J by 7 bases, leaving 7 bases between them. The germline V gene has CDR1 LNHDA and CDR2 SQIVND (reference sequence).

The chain links TRBV6-4 to TRBJ2-3; 7 bases match TRBD2. This CDR3 spans 14 amino acids. Germline lookup yields CDR1 MRHNA and CDR2 SNTAGT. V dropped 2 bases and J dropped 4; count of bases not matched to a gene: 3. CDR3 region: CASSDREGPDTQYF. As DNA, the CDR3 is TGTGCCAGCAGTGACAGGGAGGGCCCAGATACGCAGTATTTT.

The chain carries TRBV29-1 and TRBJ2-7; 9 nucleotides line up with TRBD1. V was clipped by 5 bases and J by 3 bases; unmatched bases: 2. This CDR3 is 12 amino acids long. Germline V gene data show CDR1 as SQVTM and CDR2 as ANQGSEA. The CDR3 is CSVLTGGYEQYF. The CDR3 DNA is TGCAGCGTTCTGACAGGGGGCTACGAGCAGTACTTC.

The CDR3 region is CASWGLAGSYNEQFF. CDR3 DNA sequence: TGTGCCAGTTGGGGACTAGCGGGGTCCTACAATGAGCAGTTCTTC. The chain recombines TRBV2 with TRBJ2-1; 13 nucleotides line up with TRBD2. With 9 bases clipped from V and 1 base from J, the junction kept 3 bases outside the gene matches. Germline CDR1 is SNHLY and CDR2 is FYNNEI. This CDR3 has 15 residues.

The chain employs TRBV6-5 and TRBJ2-7, with D maybe TRBD1 (6 bases). Per germline, CDR1 MNHEY and CDR2 SVGAGI. V gave up 7 bases and J gave up 6 bases, with 19 bases separating them. The CDR3 contains 14 residues. DNA for the CDR3: TGTGCCAGCACCGACGGGACACCTCTTTTCGAGCAGTACTTC. The encoded protein is CASTDGTPLFEQYF.

This chain joins TRBV10-3 and TRBJ1-1, with 7 bases identical to TRBD1. This CDR3 is 14 amino acids long. CDR1 is ENHRY, CDR2 SYGVKD, per germline. V shed 6 bases and J 1 base; nucleotides not matched to a gene: 5. CDR3 protein: CAIRWDSSNTEAFF. The CDR3 bases are TGTGCCATCAGATGGGACAGTTCGAACACTGAAGCTTTCTTT.

In its sample, this clone was seen once. This chain links TRBV7-9 with TRBJ1-2, with TRBD1 matching 11 bases. CDR1 SEHNR and CDR2 FQNEAQ come from the germline V gene (reference sequence). This CDR3 spans 17 amino acids. V trimming: 0 bases; J trimming: 4 bases; junction bases outside the gene matches: 7. The CDR3 here is CASSLAGTGGYGYGYTF. The CDR3 DNA reads as TGTGCCAGCAGCTTAGCGGGGACAGGGGGATACGGCTATGGCTACACCTTC.

The chain is built from TRBV2 and TRBJ1-6; possible D gene TRBD1, 6 bases. Looked up from germline, CDR1 is SNHLY and CDR2 is FYNNEI. This CDR3 region has 14 residues. V was shortened by 5 bases and J by 4 bases, with 9 bases between the two germline ends. CDR3 in amino acids: CASSPGQYNSPLHF. The CDR3 nucleotides read TGTGCCAGCAGTCCGGGACAATATAATTCACCCCTCCACTTT.

The genes are TRBV29-1 and TRBJ2-2; D is possibly TRBD1 (5 bases). Germline V gene sequence: CDR1 SQVTM, CDR2 ANQGSEA. The V end lost 5 bases, the J end lost 3 bases, and 10 bases lay between the germline ends. This CDR3 has 13 amino acids. The chain's CDR3 is CSVRTTDTGELFF. As DNA, the CDR3 is TGCAGCGTTAGGACAACCGACACCGGGGAGCTGTTTTTT.

The chain combines TRBV6-1 with TRBJ1-2, with 8 bases fitting TRBD1. This CDR3 has 17 residues. The junction had 10 bases not matched to a gene; V was cut back by 4 bases and J by 0 bases. The germline gives CDR1 MNHNS, CDR2 SASEGT. This CDR3 is CASSVTGAPATNYGYTF. CDR3 in DNA: TGTGCCAGCAGTGTGACAGGGGCCCCTGCAACTAACTATGGCTACACCTTC.

V is TRBV13 and J is TRBJ2-3, with 7 bases identical to TRBD2. The V segment lost 7 bases and the J segment 6 bases; nucleotides outside the gene matches: 7. This CDR3 contains 13 residues. Germline values: CDR1 PRHDT, CDR2 FYEKMQ (reference sequence). CDR3 DNA sequence: TGTGCCAGCACCTTGCGGGGGAGGGATACGCAGTATTTT. The encoded protein is CASTLRGRDTQYF.

J is TRBJ2-1 and V is TRBV24-1; 10 nucleotides align to TRBD1. The CDR3 contains 16 residues. V lost 4 bases to trimming and J lost 5 bases; unmatched junction nucleotides: 7. From germline, CDR1 is KGHDR and CDR2 SFDVKD. CDR3 amino acids: CATSEHPGQGDNEQFF. The CDR3 DNA is TGTGCCACCAGTGAACACCCCGGACAGGGGGACAATGAGCAGTTCTTC.

The chain is built from TRBV2 and TRBJ1-3, with a weak D call TRBD1 (5 bases). There are 14 residues in the CDR3. Germline V gene lookup returns CDR1 SNHLY and CDR2 FYNNEI. V lost 4 bases and J 2 bases, leaving 9 bases between the germline ends. For the CDR3, the DNA is TGTGCCAGCAGTGTCGGCAGGGCTGGAAACACCATATATTTT. Protein: CASSVGRAGNTIYF.

This clone was seen a few times. V gene TRBV5-6 combines with J gene TRBJ2-2; TRBD2 matches 13 bases. In germline, CDR1 is SGHDT, CDR2 YYEEEE. The J segment lost 0 bases and the V segment lost 3 bases, leaving 5 bases of the junction unmatched. The CDR3 contains 18 residues. CDR3 amino acids: CASSSTSGGSPNTGELFF. CDR3 sequence (DNA): TGTGCCAGCAGCTCGACTAGCGGGGGGTCCCCGAACACCGGGGAGCTGTTTTTT. The variable domain in full, completed from reference TRBV5-6 and TRBJ2-2, reads DAGVTQSPTHLIKTRGQQVTLRCSPKSGHDTVSWYQQALGQGPQFIFQYYEEEERQRGNFPDRFSGHQFPNYSSELNVNALLLGDSALYLCASSSTSGGSPNTGELFFGEGSRLTVL.

The genes are TRBV6-5 and TRBJ2-7, with TRBD2 identical over 10 bases. J was trimmed by 3 bases and V by 7 bases; bases with no gene match: 9. The CDR3 extends over 15 amino acids. Germline V gene sequence: CDR1 MNHEY, CDR2 SVGAGI. The CDR3 here is CASTGLADPSYEQYF. The CDR3 DNA sequence: TGTGCCAGCACCGGACTAGCGGACCCCAGCTACGAGCAGTACTTC.

This chain's CDR3 is CSAQYMNTEAFF. The CDR3 nucleotides are TGCAGCGCCCAATACATGAACACTGAAGCTTTCTTT. This sequence joins TRBV29-1 and TRBJ1-1; the D is unclear. CDR3 length: 12 residues. The germline gives CDR1 SQVTM, CDR2 ANQGSEA. V lost 7 bases, J lost 0 bases, and 9 bases lay in between.

This chain uses TRBV5-6 with TRBJ2-7; 8 bases map to TRBD1. This CDR3 has 17 amino acids. Per germline, CDR1 SGHDT and CDR2 YYEEEE. V was clipped by 4 bases and J by 2 bases; unmatched bases: 14. The CDR3 bases are TGTGCCAGCAGCCACTGGGGGTCCGGACAGGGTACCTACGAGCAGTACTTC. This translates into CASSHWGSGQGTYEQYF.

The V and J genes are TRBV30 and TRBJ2-5; D perhaps matches TRBD2 (5 bases). Germline lookup yields CDR1 GTSNPN and CDR2 SVGIG (reference sequence). V lost 4 bases and J lost 2, with 8 bases in between. There are 12 residues in the CDR3. CDR3 residues: CAWKGLQETQYF. The DNA for the CDR3 is TGTGCCTGGAAAGGACTTCAAGAGACCCAGTACTTC.